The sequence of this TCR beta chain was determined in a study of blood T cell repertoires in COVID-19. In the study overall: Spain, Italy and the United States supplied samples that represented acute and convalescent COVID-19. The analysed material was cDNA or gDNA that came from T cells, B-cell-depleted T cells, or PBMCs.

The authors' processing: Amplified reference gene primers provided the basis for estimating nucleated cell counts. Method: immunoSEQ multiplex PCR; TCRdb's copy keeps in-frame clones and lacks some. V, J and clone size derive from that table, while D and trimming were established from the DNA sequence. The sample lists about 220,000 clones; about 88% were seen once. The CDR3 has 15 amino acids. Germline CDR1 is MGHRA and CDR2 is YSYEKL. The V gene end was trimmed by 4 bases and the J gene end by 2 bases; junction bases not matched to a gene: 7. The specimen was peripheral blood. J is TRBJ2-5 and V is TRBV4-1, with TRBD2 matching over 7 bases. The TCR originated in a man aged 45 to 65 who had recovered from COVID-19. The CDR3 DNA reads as TGCGCCAGCAGCCGTATGAGCGGGACTCAAGAGACCCAGTACTTC. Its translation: CASSRMSGTQETQYF.